This TCR beta chain emerged from a study of blood T cell repertoires in COVID-19. Original analysis: The assay estimated nucleated cells by amplifying reference gene primers. The protocol was immunoSEQ multiplex PCR, while the TCRdb copy is restricted to in-frame clones and leaves out a portion. V, J and clone size are those of that table, while D and trimming were read from the DNA. The top ten hold about 7.6% of the sample, which has approximately 350,000 clones, approximately 86% seen once. Trimming pared 8 bases from V and 2 bases from J, leaving 16 bases between. CDR1 and CDR2 from the germline V gene are MDHEN and SYDVKM. CDR3 length equals 14 residues.

Source material: peripheral blood. The genes are TRBV28 and TRBJ2-7; D gene unclear. This clonotype was obtained from a woman aged 55-69 years with COVID-19, enrolled during active disease. CDR3 region: CASSVGWAPYEQYF. As DNA, the CDR3 is TGTGCCAGCTCCGTCGGTTGGGCACCCTACGAGCAGTACTTC. Supplemented by reference TRBV28 and TRBJ2-7, the full variable domain reads DVKVTQSSRYLVKRTGEKVFLECVQDMDHENMFWYRQDPGLGLRLIYFSYDVKMKEKGDIPEGYSVSREKKERFSLILESASTNQTSMYLCASSVGWAPYEQYFGPGTRLTVT.